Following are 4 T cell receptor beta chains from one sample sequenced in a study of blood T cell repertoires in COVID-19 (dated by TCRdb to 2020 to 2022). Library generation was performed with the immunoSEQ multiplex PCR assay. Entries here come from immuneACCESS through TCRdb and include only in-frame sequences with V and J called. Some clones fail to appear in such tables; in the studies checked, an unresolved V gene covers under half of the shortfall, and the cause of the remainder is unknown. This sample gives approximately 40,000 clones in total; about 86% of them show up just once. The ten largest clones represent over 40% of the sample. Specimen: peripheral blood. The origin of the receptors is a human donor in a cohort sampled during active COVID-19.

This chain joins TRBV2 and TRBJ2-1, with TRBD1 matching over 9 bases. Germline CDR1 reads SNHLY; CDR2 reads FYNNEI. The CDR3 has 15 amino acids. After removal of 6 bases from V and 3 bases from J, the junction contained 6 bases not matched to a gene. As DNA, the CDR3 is TGTGCCAGCAGATTGGGACAGGGAGGCTACAATGAGCAGTTCTTC. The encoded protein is CASRLGQGGYNEQFF.

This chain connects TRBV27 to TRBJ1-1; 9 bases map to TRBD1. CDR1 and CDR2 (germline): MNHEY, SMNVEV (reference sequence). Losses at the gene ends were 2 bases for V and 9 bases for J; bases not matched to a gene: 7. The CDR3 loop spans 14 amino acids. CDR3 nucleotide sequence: TGTGCCAGCAGTTTAATCGAACAGGGGGCCCAAGCTTTCTTT. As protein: CASSLIEQGAQAFF.

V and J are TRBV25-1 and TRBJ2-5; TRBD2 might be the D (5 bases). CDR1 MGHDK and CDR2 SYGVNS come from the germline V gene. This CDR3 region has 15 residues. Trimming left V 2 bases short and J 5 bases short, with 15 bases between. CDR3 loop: CASSEIGGGGETQYF. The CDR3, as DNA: TGTGCCAGCAGTGAAATAGGTGGTGGCGGGGAGACCCAGTACTTC. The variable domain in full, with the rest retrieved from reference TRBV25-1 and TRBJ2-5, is EADIYQTPRYLVIGTGKKITLECSQTMGHDKMYWYQQDPGMELHLIHYSYGVNSTEKGDLSSESTVSRIRTEHFPLTLESARPSHTSQYLCASSEIGGGGETQYFGPGTRLLVL.

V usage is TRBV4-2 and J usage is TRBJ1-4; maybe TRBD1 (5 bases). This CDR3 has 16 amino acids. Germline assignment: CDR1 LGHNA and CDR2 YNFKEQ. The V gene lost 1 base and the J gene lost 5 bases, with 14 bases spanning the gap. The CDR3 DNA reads TGTGCCAGCAGCCAAGTCTACGGGACTCAAAATGAAAAACTGTTTTTT. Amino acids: CASSQVYGTQNEKLFF.